Presented here are 28 T cell receptor beta chains from one specimen sequenced in a study of beta chain features in type 1 diabetes. Expressed TCRB transcripts got sequenced, as all isolated RNA was reverse transcribed. TCRdb's copy holds only in-frame clones and misses some; the assay was immunoSEQ multiplex PCR. The sample includes some 160,000 clones, approximately 8.4% of them seen just once. The sample comprised central memory CD4+ T cells from blood. Source of these receptors: a woman between 18 and 29 years old in good health.

Only a few counts were recorded for this clone. The chain is built from TRBV14 and TRBJ2-4, with a possible D match to TRBD1 (5 bases). The germline V and J ends were trimmed by 0 bases and 4 bases, with 13 bases remaining between them. CDR1 is SGHDN and CDR2 is FVKESK in the germline V gene. This CDR3 spans 16 amino acids. DNA for the CDR3: TGTGCCAGCAGCCAAGACGGCAGATCAGGGAAAAACATTCAGTACTTC. This gives the protein CASSQDGRSGKNIQYF.

The chain employs TRBV12-5 and TRBJ2-1; 7 positions agree with TRBD2. This CDR3 comprises 15 residues. V lost 0 bases and J lost 10; bases outside the gene matches: 9. From germline, CDR1 is LGHNT and CDR2 FRNRAP. This CDR3 is CASGLVPGGPSEQFF. The CDR3, as DNA: TGTGCTAGTGGTTTGGTACCGGGAGGACCGTCCGAGCAGTTCTTC.

This clone was seen a few times. The chain combines TRBV18 with TRBJ2-5; maybe TRBD1 (6 bases). CDR1 is KGHSH, CDR2 LQKENI, per germline. With 3 bases removed from V and 5 bases from J, the gap between germline ends came to 13 bases. The CDR3 extends over 14 amino acids. The CDR3 region is CASSPQQGRETQYF. CDR3 nucleotide sequence: TGTGCCAGCTCACCGCAGCAGGGGCGGGAGACCCAGTACTTC. The whole variable domain, filled in from reference TRBV18 and TRBJ2-5, reads NAGVMQNPRHLVRRRGQEARLRCSPMKGHSHVYWYRQLPEEGLKFMVYLQKENIIDESGMPKERFSAEFPKEGPSILRIQQVVRGDSAAYFCASSPQQGRETQYFGPGTRLLVL.

This clone was counted only a few times. The rearrangement links TRBV28 to TRBJ1-1, with D unresolved. Trimming pared 5 bases from V and 2 bases from J, leaving 12 bases between. The CDR3 extends over 14 amino acids. The germline CDR1 and CDR2 sequences are MDHEN and SYDVKM. The CDR3 DNA is TGTGCCAGCAGTATTTCCACGGTTAACACTGAAGCTTTCTTT. It encodes CASSISTVNTEAFF.

The CDR3 DNA is TGTGCCATCAGTGAGAGAGAAATGCGGACTGAAGCTTTCTTT. Amino acids: CAISEREMRTEAFF. The chain uses TRBV10-3 and TRBJ1-1, with D uncertain. The CDR3 is made up of 14 amino acids. Trimming took off 2 bases at V and 5 bases at J, with 12 bases between the two ends. CDR1 is ENHRY, CDR2 SYGVKD, per germline.

This clone was counted many times. The CDR3 protein is CASSQVLAGGQETQYF. For the CDR3, the DNA is TGTGCCAGCAGCCAAGTGCTAGCGGGGGGCCAAGAGACCCAGTACTTC. The rearrangement joins TRBV4-2 to TRBJ2-5; 11 bases line up with TRBD2. The V and J ends lost 1 base and 1 base, in that order; junction bases with no gene match: 2. CDR3 length: 16 amino acids. Germline assignment: CDR1 LGHNA and CDR2 YNFKEQ.

This sequence joins TRBV5-4 and TRBJ2-1; 9 nucleotides line up with TRBD2. Germline V gene lookup returns CDR1 SGHNT and CDR2 YYREEE (reference sequence). The CDR3 covers 14 residues. V trimming: 0 bases; J trimming: 9 bases; junction bases outside the gene matches: 4. CDR3 residues: CASSLGTSVGEQFF. CDR3 sequence (DNA): TGTGCCAGCAGCTTGGGGACTAGCGTAGGTGAGCAGTTCTTC.

The chain uses TRBV7-2 and TRBJ2-3, with a weak D call TRBD2 (6 bases). Trimming took 3 bases from V and 3 from J, leaving 10 bases between them. CDR3 size: 14 residues. Germline CDR1 is SGHTA and CDR2 is FQGNSA. Here the CDR3 reads CASSFGGVTDTQYF. CDR3 nucleotide sequence: TGTGCCAGCAGCTTTGGAGGGGTTACAGATACGCAGTATTTT.

The genes are TRBV29-1 and TRBJ2-2; 9 nucleotides match TRBD2. The V segment lost 6 bases and the J segment 5 bases; nucleotides outside the gene matches: 7. The CDR3 is 14 residues long. Per the germline V gene, CDR1 is SQVTM and CDR2 is ANQGSEA. The DNA for the CDR3 is TGCAGCGTAGATAGCGGGAGAGGGACCGGGGAGCTGTTTTTT. This translates into CSVDSGRGTGELFF.

The V gene is TRBV2, the J gene TRBJ2-3; D uncertain. The V end lost 3 bases, the J end lost 2 bases, and 3 bases lay between the germline ends. The V gene's germline CDR1 is SNHLY and CDR2 FYNNEI. The CDR3 runs to 12 residues. The CDR3 loop reads CASSDNTDTQYF. The CDR3 coding sequence is TGTGCCAGCAGTGACAACACAGATACGCAGTATTTT.

The V call is TRBV6-1, the J call TRBJ2-1, with D unclear. The CDR3 spans 14 residues. CDR1 is MNHNS, CDR2 SASEGT, per germline. V was clipped by 11 bases and J by 0 bases, with 14 bases between them. The CDR3 DNA follows: TGTGCCGGTGAACTATCGAGCTCCTACAATGAGCAGTTCTTC. It translates to CAGELSSSYNEQFF.

This clone appeared a few times. V gene TRBV4-1 combines with J gene TRBJ2-6; 9 nucleotides match TRBD1. Germline-derived CDR1 and CDR2 are MGHRA and YSYEKL. V shed 0 bases and J 0 bases; nucleotides not matched to a gene: 3. The CDR3 runs to 18 residues. The CDR3: CASSQEGQGSSGANVLTF. The CDR3 bases are TGCGCCAGCAGCCAAGAAGGACAGGGGAGCTCTGGGGCCAACGTCCTGACTTTC.

As DNA, the CDR3 is TGTGCCAGCAGCTTAGGGGTGGGGGCCCCCTACAATGAGCAGTTCTTC. Its translation: CASSLGVGAPYNEQFF. The chain couples TRBV7-9 to TRBJ2-1; D is possibly TRBD1 (6 bases). Germline CDR1 SEHNR, CDR2 FQNEAQ (reference sequence). The ends were cut back, 1 base at V and 2 bases at J, with 12 bases in the middle. This CDR3 is built from 16 residues.

V and J are TRBV7-6 and TRBJ1-5; no reliable D call. This CDR3 contains 15 residues. The germline V and J ends were trimmed by 1 base and 3 bases, with 10 bases remaining between them. Germline V gene data show CDR1 as SGHVS and CDR2 as FNYEAQ. CDR3 loop: CASSLVSGFNQPQHF. CDR3 DNA: TGTGCCAGCAGCTTAGTTTCGGGGTTCAATCAGCCCCAGCATTTT.

The chain joins TRBV19 to TRBJ2-5, with 10 bases identical to TRBD2. This CDR3 has 17 amino acids. V was pared by 4 bases and J by 1 base, with 9 bases of the junction left unmatched. Germline V gives CDR1 LNHDA, CDR2 SQIVND (reference sequence). The CDR3 bases are TGTGCCAGTAGTACTAGGACTAGCGGAGGGGTCCAAGAGACCCAGTACTTC. Protein: CASSTRTSGGVQETQYF.

The chain is built from TRBV5-5 and TRBJ2-5, with 7 bases fitting TRBD1. The CDR3 is 13 residues long. The J segment lost 2 bases and the V segment lost 5 bases, leaving 3 bases of the junction unmatched. The V gene's germline CDR1 is SGHKS and CDR2 YYEKEE (reference sequence). This CDR3 reads CASRRGQQETQYF. DNA of the CDR3: TGTGCCAGCAGACGGGGACAGCAAGAGACCCAGTACTTC.

This chain joins TRBV9 and TRBJ1-6; maybe TRBD1 (6 bases). Trimming took off 3 bases at V and 7 bases at J, with 17 bases between the two ends. The CDR3 totals 16 residues. The germline V gene has CDR1 SGDLS and CDR2 YYNGEE. CDR3 in DNA: TGTGCCAGCAGCGCGGGGGGGCAGGGGCTCAATTCACCCCTCCACTTT. Its protein product is CASSAGGQGLNSPLHF.

Only a few counts were recorded for this clone. The rearrangement links TRBV28 to TRBJ2-2, with D maybe TRBD1 (7 bases). Germline V gives CDR1 MDHEN, CDR2 SYDVKM. V dropped 4 bases and J dropped 5 bases, with 20 bases sitting between them. CDR3 length: 17 amino acids. CDR3 coding DNA: TGTGCCAGCAGTTCTCCGAGGGGCAGGGGGGAAACCGGGGAGCTGTTTTTT. Encoded protein: CASSSPRGRGETGELFF. The full variable domain, rest sourced from reference TRBV28 and TRBJ2-2, is DVKVTQSSRYLVKRTGEKVFLECVQDMDHENMFWYRQDPGLGLRLIYFSYDVKMKEKGDIPEGYSVSREKKERFSLILESASTNQTSMYLCASSSPRGRGETGELFFGEGSRLTVL.

The chain carries TRBV7-2 and TRBJ2-5; TRBD2 might be the D (6 bases). The V end lost 3 bases, the J end lost 2 bases, and 10 bases lay between the germline ends. Looked up from germline, CDR1 is SGHTA and CDR2 is FQGNSA. The CDR3 extends over 14 amino acids. CDR3 bases: TGTGCCAGCAGCTTTAGCGGTCTACAAGAGACCCAGTACTTC. Translated: CASSFSGLQETQYF.

This clone was counted only a few times. CDR3 coding DNA: TGTGCCAGCAGACTTTTTCAGGGGATGAACACTGAAGCTTTCTTT. Amino acid sequence: CASRLFQGMNTEAFF. The rearrangement uses TRBV7-2 and TRBJ1-1; D possibly corresponds to TRBD1 (6 bases). There are 15 residues in the CDR3. Looked up from germline, CDR1 is SGHTA and CDR2 is FQGNSA. V was clipped by 6 bases and J by 0 bases, with 14 bases between them.

This clone was observed a handful of times. The V gene is TRBV5-4, the J gene TRBJ1-1; D is ambiguous. Trimming removed 3 bases at V and 5 bases at J, with 14 bases between. The length of the CDR3 is 14 residues. Germline CDR1 reads SGHNT; CDR2 reads YYREEE (reference sequence). The CDR3 DNA is TGTGCCAGCAGCTACAAAAATATGAGGACTGAAGCTTTCTTT. The encoded protein is CASSYKNMRTEAFF.

In its sample, this clone was seen a few times. CDR3 region: CASSLGLAGSYEQYF. The CDR3 nucleotides are TGTGCCAGCAGCTTGGGGCTAGCGGGATCCTACGAGCAGTACTTC. The chain carries TRBV5-6 and TRBJ2-7; TRBD2 agrees at 9 bases. This CDR3 spans 15 amino acids. Per germline, CDR1 SGHDT and CDR2 YYEEEE. V lost 0 bases, J lost 1 base, and 2 bases stayed unmatched.

The rearrangement links TRBV5-6 to TRBJ1-2; D is perhaps TRBD1 (6 bases). Germline V gene lookup returns CDR1 SGHDT and CDR2 YYEEEE. CDR3 length: 14 amino acids. The germline V and J ends were trimmed by 0 bases and 7 bases, with 13 bases remaining between them. In DNA, the CDR3 is TGTGCCAGCAGCTTGGTTGCAGGGGAGGGTGGCTACACCTTC. It is translated as CASSLVAGEGGYTF.

The V gene is TRBV6-5, the J gene TRBJ1-2; 9 nucleotides align to TRBD1. The CDR3 has 15 residues. Germline trimming cut 5 bases from V and 3 bases from J; bases unmatched to any gene: 7. CDR1 MNHEY and CDR2 SVGAGI come from the germline V gene. The CDR3 DNA reads as TGTGCCAGCAGTCGTCCGGGACAGGGAGACTATGGCTACACCTTC. Protein sequence: CASSRPGQGDYGYTF.

This clone occurred a few times. The CDR3 DNA reads TGTGCCAGCAGCAAAACCCTTAGCGGGGGGGCCTTCAATGAGCAGTTCTTC. Translated: CASSKTLSGGAFNEQFF. This chain connects TRBV21-1 to TRBJ2-1; the table's TRBD2 call for D was not verified on the DNA. TRBV21-1 is designated a pseudogene. The CDR3 contains 17 residues.

The chain has TRBV18 and TRBJ2-1; D is unresolved. V lost 1 base, J lost 10 bases, and 5 bases lay in between. The CDR3 is 11 residues long. CDR1 is KGHSH and CDR2 is LQKENI in the germline V gene. In DNA form, the CDR3 reads TGTGCCAGCTCACCACGGCTCGAGCAGTTCTTC. As protein: CASSPRLEQFF. Drawing the rest from reference TRBV18 and TRBJ2-1, the complete variable domain is NAGVMQNPRHLVRRRGQEARLRCSPMKGHSHVYWYRQLPEEGLKFMVYLQKENIIDESGMPKERFSAEFPKEGPSILRIQQVVRGDSAAYFCASSPRLEQFFGPGTRLTVL.

This clone was counted only a few times. V gene TRBV6-1 combines with J gene TRBJ2-7, with 11 positions matching TRBD2. The germline CDR1 and CDR2 sequences are MNHNS and SASEGT. V lost 8 bases and J lost 1; bases outside the gene matches: 4. CDR3 length equals 14 residues. The DNA for the CDR3 is TGTGCCAGCCTAGGGACTAGCGGTTCCTACGAGCAGTACTTC. It specifies CASLGTSGSYEQYF.

This clone occurred a few times. The rearrangement links TRBV5-1 to TRBJ2-6; TRBD2 is a possible D gene (5 bases). The CDR3 loop spans 15 amino acids. Germline V gives CDR1 SGHRS, CDR2 YFSETQ. V gave up 0 bases and J gave up 2 bases, with 6 bases separating them. The DNA for the CDR3 is TGCGCCAGCAGCTTGGGAGGGACTGGGGCCAACGTCCTGACTTTC. It encodes CASSLGGTGANVLTF. The variable domain in full, with the rest retrieved from reference TRBV5-1 and TRBJ2-6, is KAGVTQTPRYLIKTRGQQVTLSCSPISGHRSVSWYQQTPGQGLQFLFEYFSETQRNKGNFPGRFSGRQFSNSRSEMNVSTLELGDSALYLCASSLGGTGANVLTFGAGSRLTVL.